A single T cell receptor beta chain is shown here with its context. Repertoires were generated with immunoSEQ multiplex PCR, while TCRdb's copy carries only in-frame clones and drops some. The repertoire has some 170,000 clones, 70% to 85% of them found once; the top ten carry about 15%. Germline loops: CDR1 MGHDK, CDR2 SYGVNS. This CDR3 has 15 residues. V was cut by 3 bases and J by 0 bases, with 9 bases left in between. The data derive from a study of blood T cell repertoires in COVID-19. Study at large: Whether acute or convalescent, the COVID-19 samples came from the United States, Italy and Spain.

Participants were aged about 18 to 89 years from roughly 25 US areas. Which cohort a participant joined came from the clinical history participants gave. Source material: PBMCs or T cells enriched from blood (not recorded which). V usage is TRBV25-1 and J usage is TRBJ2-1, with D possibly matching TRBD1 (5 bases). The sequence came from a man aged 45 to 65 who had recovered from COVID-19. CDR3 loop: CASSDQGLSYNEQFF. DNA of the CDR3: TGTGCCAGCAGTGATCAGGGCCTCTCCTACAATGAGCAGTTCTTC.